This T cell receptor beta chain was identified in a study of T cell responses to AZD1222 COVID-19 vaccine. Study-level information: Analysis merged second doses at about 4 or about 12 weeks.

As for this clone: The antigen remains unidentified.

Study-wide results and caveats: Donors in the cohort were predominantly white British and more often female, and clonal diversity was possibly underestimated. Seropositive at baseline were only a handful of AZD1222 recipients.

Measured with immunoSEQ multiplex PCR; TCRdb has only the in-frame clones, and not every one. The sample lists 90,000 to 130,000 clones; roughly 90% were seen once. The CDR3 spans 14 residues. Germline V gene sequence: CDR1 MGHRA, CDR2 YSYEKL. J lost 7 bases, V lost 0 bases, and 2 bases had no gene match. This chain connects TRBV4-1 to TRBJ2-7; 11 nucleotides align to TRBD2. Material: peripheral blood, obtained on day 0 of AZD1222 vaccination. This TCR was sampled from an adult in good health. This chain's CDR3 is CASSQDRTSGEQYF. In DNA, the CDR3 is TGCGCCAGCAGCCAAGATCGGACTAGCGGGGAGCAGTACTTC.